This paragraph reports one T cell receptor beta chain. The antigen is not known. This entry comes from a study of cytomegalovirus exposure and HLA in healthy donors. Study information: Out of about 410 genotyped donors, less than 90% belonged to the Caucasian-associated ancestry cluster. Study conclusions and caveats: For cytomegalovirus status, the classifier reportedly gave diagnoses with high specificity and sensitivity.

The PCR contained 60 Vbeta and 13 Jbeta primers. Generated by immunoSEQ multiplex PCR, the TCRdb table keeps only in-frame clones and is missing some. The table has about 98,000 clones, roughly 77% seen once. Whereas donors were nominally healthy upon sampling, unrecorded immune exposures were probable. The V gene lost 2 bases and the J gene lost 5 bases, with 13 bases spanning the gap. The CDR3 is 14 residues long. CDR1 is KGHSH, CDR2 LQKENI, per germline. The sequenced material came from PBMCs. The sequence derives from a man in his forties in good health and CMV-seronegative. The chain carries TRBV18 and TRBJ2-7; no clear D gene. CDR3 in DNA: TGTGCCAGCTCACCATTAATAACATCTGACGAGCAGTACTTC. Its translation: CASSPLITSDEQYF.